This T cell receptor (beta chain) was sequenced in a study of cytomegalovirus exposure and HLA in healthy donors. CDR3 length: 11 residues. From germline, CDR1 is DFQATT and CDR2 SNEGSKA (reference sequence). V lost 5 bases and J lost 4, with 6 bases in between. Details on this clone: The antigen is undetermined.

The primer mix had 60 Vbeta and 13 Jbeta primers. Libraries were prepared by immunoSEQ multiplex PCR; TCRdb keeps only in-frame clonotypes and omits some of them. Counted here are about 170,000 clones, approximately 82% occurring once; the ten biggest clones make up about 1.5%. Study results and limitations: The authors considered a cluster of highly shared sequence variants likely to be a sequencing artifact. Generally TCR sequences proved uncommon, though certain public TCRs appeared in numerous donors. From TCR beta sequences, most subjects' HLA-A and HLA-B alleles were reportedly predicted accurately.

Sequencing was carried out using PBMCs. The sequence was collected from a male donor in good health and CMV-seronegative. V is TRBV20-1 and J is TRBJ2-4; D uncertain. CDR3 nucleotides: TGCAGTGCTCCTGTTAAAAACATTCAGTACTTC. Residues: CSAPVKNIQYF.